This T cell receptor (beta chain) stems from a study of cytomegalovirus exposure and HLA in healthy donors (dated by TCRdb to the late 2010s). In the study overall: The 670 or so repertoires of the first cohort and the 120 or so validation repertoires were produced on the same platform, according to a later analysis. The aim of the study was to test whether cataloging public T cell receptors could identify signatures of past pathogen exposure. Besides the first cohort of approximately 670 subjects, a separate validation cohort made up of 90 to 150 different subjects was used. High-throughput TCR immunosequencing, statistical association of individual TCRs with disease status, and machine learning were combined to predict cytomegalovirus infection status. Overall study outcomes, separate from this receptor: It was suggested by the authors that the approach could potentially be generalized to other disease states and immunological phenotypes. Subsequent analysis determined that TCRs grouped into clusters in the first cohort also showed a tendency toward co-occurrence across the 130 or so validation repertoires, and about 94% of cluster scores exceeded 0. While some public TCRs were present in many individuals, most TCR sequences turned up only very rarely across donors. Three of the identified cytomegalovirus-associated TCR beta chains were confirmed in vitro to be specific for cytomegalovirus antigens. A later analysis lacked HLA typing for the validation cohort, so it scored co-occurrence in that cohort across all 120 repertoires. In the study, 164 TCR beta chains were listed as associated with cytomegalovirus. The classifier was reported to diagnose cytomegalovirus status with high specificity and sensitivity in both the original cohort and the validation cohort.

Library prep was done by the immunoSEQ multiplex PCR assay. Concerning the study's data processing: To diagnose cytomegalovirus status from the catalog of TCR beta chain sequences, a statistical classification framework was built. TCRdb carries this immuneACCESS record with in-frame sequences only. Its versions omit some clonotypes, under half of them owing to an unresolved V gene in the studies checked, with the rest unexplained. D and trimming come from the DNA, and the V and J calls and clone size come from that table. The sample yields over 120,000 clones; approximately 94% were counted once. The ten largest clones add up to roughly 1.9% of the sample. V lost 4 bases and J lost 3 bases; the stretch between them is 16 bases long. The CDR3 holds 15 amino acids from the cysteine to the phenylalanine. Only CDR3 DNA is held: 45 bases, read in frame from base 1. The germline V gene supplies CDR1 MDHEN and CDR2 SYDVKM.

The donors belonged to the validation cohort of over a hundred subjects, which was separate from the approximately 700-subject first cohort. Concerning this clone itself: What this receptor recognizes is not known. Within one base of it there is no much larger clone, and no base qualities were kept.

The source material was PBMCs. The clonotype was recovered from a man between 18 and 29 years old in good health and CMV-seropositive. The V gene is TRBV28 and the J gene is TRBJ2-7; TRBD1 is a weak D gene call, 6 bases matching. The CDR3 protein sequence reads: CASSSPGTSLYEQYF. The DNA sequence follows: TGTGCCAGCAGTTCCCCGGGGACATCGCTCTACGAGCAGTACTTC.